Below, 15 T cell receptor beta chains from the same sample are listed, as sequenced in a study of T cell responses to AZD1222 COVID-19 vaccine. Here immunoSEQ multiplex PCR was the method, and the copy in TCRdb shows in-frame clones only, minus some. Of 25,000 to 35,000 clones detected, about 89% appear once; the ten largest clones hold 45%. Sequenced here: peripheral blood, sampled on day 0 of AZD1222 vaccination. The receptors derive from an adult in good health.

This clone came up once. The J gene is TRBJ1-2, the V gene TRBV5-1, with D perhaps TRBD1 (5 bases). Germline-derived CDR1 and CDR2 are SGHRS and YFSETQ. Trimming cost V 0 bases and J 2 bases, with 14 bases left between them. The CDR3 runs to 16 residues. For the CDR3, the DNA is TGCGCCAGCAGCTTGGAAGCCGGGGCCTCAAACTATGGCTACACCTTC. Translated: CASSLEAGASNYGYTF.

CDR3 coding DNA: TGCGCCAGCAGCCAAGATGAGGGGCAATTTTCACCCCTCCACTTT. This sequence encodes CASSQDEGQFSPLHF. This chain uses TRBV4-1 with TRBJ1-6; D may be TRBD1 (5 bases). Germline V gene lookup returns CDR1 MGHRA and CDR2 YSYEKL. The CDR3 extends over 15 amino acids. The V end was cut by 0 bases, the J end by 9 bases, with 12 bases between.

The genes are TRBV7-9 and TRBJ2-1; TRBD2 might be the D (6 bases). The CDR3 runs 15 residues. Germline CDR1 SEHNR, CDR2 FQNEAQ (reference sequence). The V and J ends lost 4 bases and 10 bases respectively, with 20 bases between them. The CDR3 spells CASSSRGGPLGEQFF. The CDR3 region has the DNA TGTGCCAGCAGCTCCCGCGGAGGGCCCCTCGGGGAGCAGTTCTTC.

The chain uses TRBV7-9 and TRBJ1-3; D is unclear. CDR1 and CDR2 from the germline V gene are SEHNR and FQNEAQ (reference sequence). This CDR3 is built from 16 residues. Deletions cut 1 base from V and 0 bases from J, with 10 bases between. CDR3 bases: TGTGCCAGCAGCTTAGTTGGCGGCAGCTCTGGAAACACCATATATTTT. It yields the protein CASSLVGGSSGNTIYF.

This clone was detected once. The chain is built from TRBV5-8 and TRBJ1-5; 10 bases are a match to TRBD1. This CDR3 spans 15 amino acids. Unmatched junction bases numbered 8, after V lost 4 bases and J lost 7 bases. Germline values: CDR1 SGHTS, CDR2 YDEGEE. The CDR3 DNA reads TGTGCCAGCAGCCAGGACAGGGGGACGGGGCAGCCCCAGCATTTT. This sequence encodes CASSQDRGTGQPQHF.

This chain uses TRBV5-4 with TRBJ1-4; 12 bases are a match to TRBD1. The trim removed 5 bases at V and 4 bases at J, leaving 6 bases unmatched. CDR3 length: 16 residues. Germline values: CDR1 SGHNT, CDR2 YYREEE (reference sequence). The CDR3 reads CASSRGTGGLNEKLFF. In nucleotides, the CDR3 is TGTGCCAGCAGTAGAGGGACAGGGGGCCTTAATGAAAAACTGTTTTTT.

The rearrangement links TRBV6-2 or TRBV6-3 to TRBJ1-2; 10 nucleotides match TRBD1. This CDR3 region has 16 residues. Losses at the gene ends were 6 bases for V and 7 bases for J; bases not matched to a gene: 14. CDR1 is MNHEY, CDR2 SVGEGT, per germline. The chain's CDR3 is CASSNSRGTGVSGYTF. The CDR3 DNA sequence: TGTGCCAGCAGCAACTCGAGGGGGACAGGGGTGAGTGGCTACACCTTC.

The chain combines TRBV27 with TRBJ1-6; D may be TRBD1 (6 bases). The CDR3 loop spans 12 amino acids. Germline V gene lookup returns CDR1 MNHEY and CDR2 SMNVEV (reference sequence). The DNA for the CDR3 is TGTGCGACAGGCCCTCCTAATTCACCCCTCCACTTT. Residues: CATGPPNSPLHF.

The rearrangement joins TRBV14 to TRBJ2-7; 7 bases line up with TRBD2. Germline CDR1 and CDR2: SGHDN and FVKESK. The trim removed 4 bases at V and 3 bases at J, leaving 3 bases unmatched. The CDR3 sequence is 13 residues long. The CDR3 spells CASSLGGSYEQYF. Written as DNA, the CDR3 is TGTGCCAGCAGCCTGGGCGGGAGCTACGAGCAGTACTTC.

The V gene is TRBV14, the J gene TRBJ2-3, with D unclear. The ends were cut back, 0 bases at V and 5 bases at J, with 12 bases in the middle. CDR3 length: 15 amino acids. Germline loops: CDR1 SGHDN, CDR2 FVKESK. CDR3 residues: CASSQDLSYGDTQYF. CDR3 sequence (DNA): TGTGCCAGCAGCCAAGATCTAAGCTACGGAGATACGCAGTATTTT.

The J gene is TRBJ1-1, the V gene TRBV6-5; a weak D match, TRBD1 (6 bases). V was cut by 7 bases and J by 6 bases, with 15 bases left in between. The CDR3 contains 13 residues. Germline CDR1 is MNHEY and CDR2 is SVGAGI. This CDR3 reads CASTYKGVSEAFF. CDR3 bases: TGTGCCAGCACCTACAAGGGGGTCTCTGAAGCTTTCTTT.

The rearrangement uses TRBV4-3 and TRBJ1-2; maybe TRBD1 (5 bases). Germline V lookup: CDR1 LGHNA, CDR2 YSLEER. This CDR3 is 14 amino acids long. Trimming left V 0 bases short and J 2 bases short, with 7 bases between. This CDR3 is CASSQDGGNYGYTF. CDR3 DNA sequence: TGCGCCAGCAGCCAAGATGGGGGAAACTATGGCTACACCTTC.

The chain is built from TRBV7-8 and TRBJ2-3; 11 nucleotides match TRBD2. V dropped 1 base and J dropped 0; count of bases not matched to a gene: 6. The germline gives CDR1 SGHVS, CDR2 FQNEAQ. The CDR3 runs 18 residues. The CDR3 here is CASSLVASGGPSTDTQYF. The CDR3 bases are TGTGCCAGCAGCTTAGTGGCTAGCGGGGGGCCGAGCACAGATACGCAGTATTTT. Looking up the rest from reference TRBV7-8 and TRBJ2-3 gives the full variable domain: GAGVSQSPRYKVAKRGQDVALRCDPISGHVSLFWYQQALGQGPEFLTYFQNEAQLDKSGLPSDRFFAERPEGSVSTLKIQRTQQEDSAVYLCASSLVASGGPSTDTQYFGPGTRLTVL.

Notes on this clone: Its ends do not fully match the called genes, so a read error is possible. This chain joins TRBV9 and TRBJ1-2, with D unclear. The CDR3 contains 13 residues. In germline, CDR1 is SGDLS, CDR2 YYNGEE. The CDR3 sequence: CANSAEEFRGYTF. CDR3 in DNA: TGTGCCAACAGCGCAGAGGAGTTTCGGGGCTACACCTTC.

The chain uses TRBV18 and TRBJ1-4; a weak D match, TRBD1 (5 bases). V was shortened by 6 bases and J by 5 bases, with 16 bases between the two germline ends. The CDR3 is 15 amino acids. Germline V gives CDR1 KGHSH, CDR2 LQKENI. Here the CDR3 DNA reads TGTGCCAGCTCCCCCGGCTTGAGACAGAATGAAAAACTGTTTTTT. Residues: CASSPGLRQNEKLFF.